These 15 T cell receptor beta chains originate from one sample sequenced in a study of blood T cell repertoires in COVID-19. TCRdb keeps only in-frame clones here, not all; method: immunoSEQ multiplex PCR. Here the sample spans 35,000 to 50,000 clones, 83% being singletons. The source material was peripheral blood. All receptors derive from an elderly woman with acute or convalescent COVID-19.

J is TRBJ2-7 and V is TRBV5-1; D not certain. In germline, CDR1 is SGHRS, CDR2 YFSETQ. The CDR3 is 12 residues long. The V gene lost 0 bases and the J gene lost 5 bases, with 6 bases spanning the gap. Here the CDR3 reads CASSLVRNEQYF. CDR3 nucleotide sequence: TGCGCCAGCAGCTTGGTGCGAAACGAGCAGTACTTC.

The chain is built from TRBV7-2 and TRBJ1-2; D perhaps matches TRBD1 (5 bases). Germline V CDR1 and CDR2: SGHTA, FQGNSA. V lost 10 bases and J 7 bases, leaving 13 bases between the germline ends. The CDR3 contains 11 residues. CDR3 region: CATSGGGGYTF. The DNA for the CDR3 is TGTGCCACCTCCGGGGGGGGTGGCTACACCTTC.

This chain joins TRBV5-1 and TRBJ2-1; 14 nucleotides match TRBD2. Germline V gene lookup returns CDR1 SGHRS and CDR2 YFSETQ. Unmatched junction bases numbered 17, after V lost 6 bases and J lost 3 bases. The CDR3 is 20 residues long. The CDR3 region has the DNA TGCGCCAGCAAAAAGTTCCCCGGGACTAGCGGGGGAATGATCTACAATGAGCAGTTCTTC. This gives the protein CASKKFPGTSGGMIYNEQFF.

The J gene is TRBJ2-3, the V gene TRBV19; D might be TRBD1 (5 bases). V was shortened by 6 bases and J by 2 bases, with 6 bases between the two germline ends. Germline V lookup: CDR1 LNHDA, CDR2 SQIVND (reference sequence). The CDR3 is 12 amino acids. The CDR3, as DNA: TGTGCCAGTAGACAGGCCACAGATACGCAGTATTTT. Residues: CASRQATDTQYF.

The chain carries TRBV5-1 and TRBJ1-6; weak D call: TRBD1 (5 bases). V was clipped by 3 bases and J by 7 bases, with 23 bases between them. The germline CDR1 and CDR2 sequences are SGHRS and YFSETQ. The CDR3 contains 18 residues. The CDR3 DNA reads TGCGCCAGCAGCTCGGGGGAGGGCCGGGCCTTGAGGAATTCACCCCTCCACTTT. Translation: CASSSGEGRALRNSPLHF.

This chain uses TRBV2 with TRBJ1-1; D is perhaps TRBD1 (6 bases). CDR3 length: 14 residues. V gave up 5 bases and J gave up 5 bases, with 15 bases separating them. Germline values: CDR1 SNHLY, CDR2 FYNNEI. As DNA, the CDR3 is TGTGCCAGCAGTTCTCCAGGGGCCAGTACTGAAGCTTTCTTT. It codes for CASSSPGASTEAFF.

The chain employs TRBV4-1 and TRBJ1-2; TRBD1 agrees at 10 bases. The CDR3 contains 17 residues. Trimming cost V 1 base and J 6 bases; bases outside gene matches: 11. Germline V gives CDR1 MGHRA, CDR2 YSYEKL. The CDR3 DNA reads as TGCGCCAGCAGCCAAGGGCCGGGGACAGGGGTTTTCCATGGCTACACCTTC. Translation: CASSQGPGTGVFHGYTF.

The rearrangement joins TRBV23-1 to TRBJ1-6; 10 positions agree with TRBD1. TRBV23-1 carries the ORF label, with uncertain function. The CDR3 loop spans 15 amino acids. J gave up 6 bases and V 4 bases, and 3 bases lay outside the gene matches. The CDR3 sequence is CASSLDRGPNSPLHF. The CDR3 bases are TGCGCCAGCAGTCTTGACAGGGGGCCTAATTCACCCCTCCACTTT.

This chain joins TRBV5-1 and TRBJ1-1, with a weak D call TRBD1 (6 bases). CDR3 length: 14 residues. Germline V gene data show CDR1 as SGHRS and CDR2 as YFSETQ. V dropped 0 bases and J dropped 7 bases, with 13 bases sitting between them. The CDR3 sequence: CASSLEVGTSEAFF. The CDR3 DNA is TGCGCCAGCAGCTTGGAAGTCGGGACAAGTGAAGCTTTCTTT.

The chain employs TRBV6-5 and TRBJ1-6, with no clear D. Trimming left V 8 bases short and J 0 bases short, with 8 bases between. The germline V gene encodes CDR1 MNHEY and CDR2 SVGAGI. The CDR3 runs to 14 residues. The CDR3 spells CASSSSSYNSPLHF. The CDR3 nucleotides read TGTGCCAGCTCGTCGAGCTCCTATAATTCACCCCTCCACTTT.

This CDR3 reads CATRSGRGQTLSGNTIYF. The CDR3 DNA reads TGTGCCACCAGGAGTGGGCGCGGACAGACCCTCTCTGGAAACACCATATATTTT. The chain couples TRBV15 to TRBJ1-3, with a possible D match to TRBD1 (6 bases). The germline V and J ends were trimmed by 6 bases and 0 bases, with 21 bases remaining between them. The length of the CDR3 is 18 residues. CDR1 is LNHNV, CDR2 YYDKDF, per germline (reference sequence).

The rearrangement joins TRBV14 to TRBJ1-6; D unresolved. With 4 bases removed from V and 7 bases from J, the gap between germline ends came to 5 bases. This CDR3 is 12 amino acids long. Germline V gene lookup returns CDR1 SGHDN and CDR2 FVKESK. CDR3 coding DNA: TGTGCCAGCAGCCCACGGAATTCACCCCTCCACTTT. Protein sequence: CASSPRNSPLHF.

This sequence joins TRBV3-1 (or the pseudogene TRBV3-2) and TRBJ1-2, with TRBD1 identical over 7 bases. V lost 3 bases, J lost 3 bases, and 4 bases stayed unmatched. Per germline, CDR1 LGHDT and CDR2 YNNKEL (reference sequence). The CDR3 spans 14 residues. The DNA for the CDR3 is TGTGCCAGCAGCCACTCCACAGGGGACTATGGCTACACCTTC. Protein: CASSHSTGDYGYTF.

The chain employs TRBV5-1 and TRBJ2-2; 11 bases are a match to TRBD2. Germline CDR1 is SGHRS and CDR2 is YFSETQ. The CDR3 length is 20 residues. V shed 3 bases and J 5 bases; nucleotides not matched to a gene: 18. The CDR3 DNA follows: TGCGCCAGCAGCTGGATCGGGACTAGCGGTATACCGTCGGGAACCGGGGAGCTGTTTTTT. Its translation: CASSWIGTSGIPSGTGELFF.

This rearrangement joins TRBV18 to TRBJ1-1; possibly TRBD1 for D (5 bases). Germline assignment: CDR1 KGHSH and CDR2 LQKENI. This CDR3 has 12 amino acids. The V end was cut by 4 bases, the J end by 7 bases, with 10 bases between. The CDR3: CASSQGKGEAFF. In DNA form, the CDR3 reads TGTGCCAGCTCACAGGGGAAGGGTGAAGCTTTCTTT.